The 9 T cell receptor beta chains below all came from one sample that was sequenced in a study of cytomegalovirus exposure and HLA in healthy donors. Primers for the PCR totalled 60 Vbeta and 13 Jbeta. This table comes from immunoSEQ multiplex PCR, and its TCRdb copy is limited to in-frame clones, with some not included. The table records around 150,000 clones, roughly 85% of them present only once. Sequencing was performed on PBMCs. Receptors were obtained from a male donor in good health and CMV-seronegative.

The CDR3 sequence is CASSAWTPKRAFF. The CDR3 DNA is TGTGCCAGCAGCGCTTGGACACCCAAAAGAGCTTTCTTT. The chain employs TRBV7-9 and TRBJ1-1; D perhaps matches TRBD1 (5 bases). Germline CDR1 SEHNR, CDR2 FQNEAQ (reference sequence). V was trimmed by 5 bases and J by 10 bases, leaving 17 bases between them. The CDR3 is 13 residues long.

This chain connects TRBV30 to TRBJ2-5, with D unclear. Germline V gene data show CDR1 as GTSNPN and CDR2 as SVGIG (reference sequence). The V end lost 2 bases, the J end lost 1 base, and 8 bases lay between the germline ends. The CDR3 has 13 residues. The chain's CDR3 is CAWSFTVQETQYF. The CDR3 DNA reads as TGTGCCTGGAGTTTCACAGTCCAAGAGACCCAGTACTTC.

The gene calls are TRBV29-1 and TRBJ1-2, with 7 nucleotides matching TRBD1. This CDR3 comprises 13 residues. Trimming cost V 4 bases and J 4 bases; bases outside gene matches: 6. Germline V CDR1 and CDR2: SQVTM, ANQGSEA. The CDR3 sequence is CSVVTTGLYGYTF. In DNA form, the CDR3 reads TGCAGCGTTGTGACGACAGGGCTCTATGGCTACACCTTC.

The chain combines TRBV5-4 with TRBJ1-3; D is unclear. The V end lost 10 bases, the J end lost 0 bases, and 5 bases lay between the germline ends. The CDR3 has 11 amino acids. Per the germline V gene, CDR1 is SGHNT and CDR2 is YYREEE (reference sequence). CDR3 sequence: CAGLSGNTIYF. The CDR3 DNA is TGTGCCGGCCTCTCTGGAAACACCATATATTTT.

The J gene is TRBJ1-4, the V gene TRBV19; tentatively, D is TRBD1 (6 bases). The CDR3 length is 16 residues. Trimming left V 5 bases short and J 0 bases short, with 13 bases between. Per the germline V gene, CDR1 is LNHDA and CDR2 is SQIVND (reference sequence). The CDR3 coding sequence is TGTGCCAGTAGTCCCGGGACATGGACAACTAATGAAAAACTGTTTTTT. Translated: CASSPGTWTTNEKLFF.

J is TRBJ2-1 and V is TRBV27; TRBD2 matches 12 bases. CDR3 size: 15 residues. With 4 bases clipped from V and 3 bases from J, the junction kept 1 base outside the gene matches. In germline, CDR1 is MNHEY, CDR2 SMNVEV (reference sequence). The CDR3 spells CASSSTSGSYNEQFF. CDR3 sequence (DNA): TGTGCCAGCAGTTCGACTAGCGGGAGCTACAATGAGCAGTTCTTC.

This chain uses TRBV18 with TRBJ2-1, with TRBD2 identical over 13 bases. J lost 14 bases, V lost 3 bases, and 10 bases had no gene match. This CDR3 spans 15 amino acids. Germline V CDR1 and CDR2: KGHSH, LQKENI. The CDR3 reads CASSPAGLAGYEEFF. For the CDR3, the DNA is TGTGCCAGCTCACCCGCGGGACTAGCGGGGTATGAAGAGTTCTTC.

This chain uses TRBV4-3 with TRBJ2-5; TRBD1 matches at 9 bases. Trimming cost V 0 bases and J 7 bases; bases outside gene matches: 9. CDR3 size: 16 residues. CDR1 LGHNA and CDR2 YSLEER come from the germline V gene. CDR3 region: CASSQDLRDRVGTQYF. CDR3 in DNA: TGCGCCAGCAGCCAAGATTTAAGGGACAGGGTGGGGACCCAGTACTTC.

V usage is TRBV5-8 and J usage is TRBJ1-5; TRBD1 matches at 7 bases. In germline, CDR1 is SGHTS, CDR2 YDEGEE. The length of the CDR3 is 17 residues. V was pared by 4 bases and J by 3 bases, with 13 bases of the junction left unmatched. CDR3 DNA sequence: TGTGCCAGCAGCCCCACCGACAGGGCAGTCCTCAATCAGCCCCAGCATTTT. It codes for CASSPTDRAVLNQPQHF.